The next 8 T cell receptor beta chains were all read from a single sample in a study of shared clonotypes between healthy human individuals. CD45RO-negative, CCR7-selected cells formed the naive CD8 fraction, which excluded terminally differentiated effector memory CD45RA+ cells. TCRdb's copy holds only in-frame clones and misses some; the assay was immunoSEQ multiplex PCR. The table shows 450,000 to 700,000 clones, with around 95% occurring only once. Material for sequencing was naive CD8+ T cells sorted from blood. The origin of the receptors is a woman between 25 and 40 years old in good health.

CDR3 region: CASSLERDKYSPLHF. The CDR3 DNA reads TGTGCCAGCAGCTTAGAACGGGACAAGTATTCACCCCTCCACTTT. The chain couples TRBV7-6 to TRBJ1-6, with D possibly being TRBD1 (6 bases). The CDR3 length is 15 residues. V lost 1 base and J 8 bases, leaving 12 bases between the germline ends. The germline CDR1 and CDR2 sequences are SGHVS and FNYEAQ.

CDR3 in DNA: TGTGCCAGCAGCTTCCCCCGGGGGTCCGGGTACGAGCAGTACTTC. It encodes CASSFPRGSGYEQYF. This chain uses TRBV7-2 with TRBJ2-7; maybe TRBD2 (6 bases). The CDR3 has 15 residues. Germline V gene data show CDR1 as SGHTA and CDR2 as FQGNSA. V gave up 3 bases and J gave up 4 bases, with 16 bases separating them. Full variable domain (rest looked up from reference TRBV7-2 and TRBJ2-7): GAGVSQSPSNKVTEKGKDVELRCDPISGHTALYWYRQSLGQGLEFLIYFQGNSAPDKSGLPSDRFSAERTGGSVSTLTIQRTQQEDSAVYLCASSFPRGSGYEQYFGPGTRLTVT.

The V and J genes are TRBV28 and TRBJ2-7; 14 positions agree with TRBD2. Germline V lookup: CDR1 MDHEN, CDR2 SYDVKM. Trimming cost V 4 bases and J 2 bases; bases outside gene matches: 7. The CDR3 is 17 amino acids. CDR3 nucleotides: TGTGCCAGCAGTTCCGGGACTAGCGGGAGTCTCCCCTACGAGCAGTACTTC. It codes for CASSSGTSGSLPYEQYF.

This chain uses TRBV5-1 with TRBJ2-7; D could derive from TRBD1 or TRBD2 (5 bases each). CDR3 length equals 16 residues. Between the trimmed V and J ends, which lost 0 bases and 2 bases, there was a span of 15 bases. Germline-derived CDR1 and CDR2 are SGHRS and YFSETQ. The DNA for the CDR3 is TGCGCCAGCAGCTTGGCGCCCTCCGGGACCCCCTACGAGCAGTACTTC. Its protein is CASSLAPSGTPYEQYF. The full variable domain, its missing parts supplied by reference TRBV5-1 and TRBJ2-7, is KAGVTQTPRYLIKTRGQQVTLSCSPISGHRSVSWYQQTPGQGLQFLFEYFSETQRNKGNFPGRFSGRQFSNSRSEMNVSTLELGDSALYLCASSLAPSGTPYEQYFGPGTRLTVT.

The V gene is TRBV27, the J gene TRBJ2-1; D is unclear. This CDR3 comprises 15 residues. Germline CDR1 MNHEY, CDR2 SMNVEV (reference sequence). Deletions cut 3 bases from V and 3 bases from J, with 12 bases between. The CDR3 coding sequence is TGTGCCAGCAGTTTCCTGCCTCGGAACTACAATGAGCAGTTCTTC. This sequence encodes CASSFLPRNYNEQFF.

Concerning this clone: Other nucleotide sequences in the sample specify the same CDR3. The chain employs TRBV5-6 and TRBJ2-7; 7 positions agree with TRBD2. The germline gives CDR1 SGHDT, CDR2 YYEEEE. V shed 3 bases, J shed 3 bases, and the junction held 3 bases outside the gene matches. The CDR3 contains 13 residues. The CDR3 spells CASSWGGGYEQYF. CDR3 DNA: TGTGCCAGCAGCTGGGGCGGGGGCTACGAGCAGTACTTC.

The rearrangement joins TRBV13 to TRBJ2-1; 8 bases map to TRBD1. The germline V gene encodes CDR1 PRHDT and CDR2 FYEKMQ (reference sequence). The CDR3 runs 18 residues. With V trimmed by 0 bases and J by 7 bases, 14 bases remained unmatched. In DNA form, the CDR3 reads TGTGCCAGCAGCTTAGGCCAGATGACAGGGGATTTAGGGAATGAGCAGTTCTTC. The encoded protein is CASSLGQMTGDLGNEQFF.

The chain employs TRBV7-9 and TRBJ2-7; D is possibly TRBD1 (8 bases). Germline lookup yields CDR1 SEHNR and CDR2 FQNEAQ (reference sequence). V lost 5 bases and J lost 3, with 26 bases in between. The CDR3 runs to 18 residues. The CDR3 nucleotides read TGTGCCAGCAGCCCCTCCCGCACAGGGGGGGATAAAGACTACGAGCAGTACTTC. This gives the protein CASSPSRTGGDKDYEQYF.